These T cell receptor beta chains were read from a single sample in a study of blood T cell repertoires in COVID-19. Clones were sequenced by immunoSEQ multiplex PCR, and TCRdb holds only the in-frame ones, with some missing. This table has about 120,000 clones, approximately 85% appearing once. Material: peripheral blood. The receptor set was obtained from a human donor in a cohort sampled during active COVID-19. Each CDR3 is given with its conserved first and last residue. The order of the fields is clone size, J gene, D gene, V gene, CDR3 protein, CDR3 DNA. D genes are given only for firm matches. The listing skips clone size in some rows; elsewhere it reads once, few, many or a size class.

medium-sized,TRBJ1-2,TRBD1,TRBV2,CASSERGLYGYTF,TGTGCCAGCAGTGAAAGGGGGCTCTATGGCTACACCTTC
-,TRBJ2-1,-,TRBV11-3,CASSLQGYNEQFF,TGTGCCAGCAGCTTACAGGGTTACAATGAGCAGTTCTTC
-,TRBJ2-1,-,TRBV12-3/TRBV12-4,CASRSSSYNEQFF,TGTGCCAGCAGGTCTAGCTCCTACAATGAGCAGTTCTTC
-,TRBJ1-2,-,TRBV5-6,CASSLAGDGKRYGYTF,TGTGCCAGCAGCTTGGCCGGAGACGGCAAACGTTATGGCTACACCTTC
-,TRBJ2-3,TRBD2,TRBV3-1/TRBV3-2,CASSQTSGGTDTQYF,TGTGCCAGCAGCCAGACTAGCGGGGGGACAGATACGCAGTATTTT
-,TRBJ2-7,TRBD2,TRBV20-1,CSASHVLAGGMTSYEQYF,TGCAGTGCTAGTCACGTTCTAGCGGGGGGAATGACCTCGTACGAGCAGTACTTC
-,TRBJ2-2,TRBD1,TRBV10-3,CAISGTGGENTGELFF,TGTGCCATCAGTGGAACAGGGGGTGAGAACACCGGGGAGCTGTTTTTT
-,TRBJ2-2,TRBD2,TRBV5-5,CASSFTSGLAGTGELFF,TGTGCCAGCAGCTTCACCTCGGGACTAGCGGGAACCGGGGAGCTGTTTTTT
-,TRBJ2-6,-,TRBV3-1/TRBV3-2,CASSQEGGGANVLTF,TGTGCCAGCAGCCAAGAAGGGGGTGGGGCCAACGTCCTGACTTTC
-,TRBJ2-7,TRBD2,TRBV18,CASSPGTTSYEQYF,TGTGCCAGCTCACCGGGGACTACCTCCTACGAGCAGTACTTC
-,TRBJ1-2,TRBD1,TRBV28,CASRPTGAGDYGYTF,TGTGCCAGCAGGCCGACAGGGGCAGGGGACTATGGCTACACCTTC
-,TRBJ2-6,-,TRBV7-9,CASSLASAGANVLTF,TGTGCCAGCAGCTTAGCGAGCGCCGGGGCCAACGTCCTGACTTTC
-,TRBJ1-1,-,TRBV27,CASSLLGGGNTEAFF,TGTGCCAGCAGTTTACTGGGGGGAGGGAACACTGAAGCTTTCTTT
-,TRBJ2-1,-,TRBV19,CASSYREGDEQFF,TGTGCCAGTAGTTACAGGGAGGGCGATGAGCAGTTCTTC
-,TRBJ2-2,-,TRBV11-2,CASRLGTAFYTGELFF,TGTGCCAGCAGATTGGGGACTGCATTCTACACCGGGGAGCTGTTTTTT
-,TRBJ2-3,-,TRBV28,CASSLPRGTDTQYF,TGTGCCAGCAGTTTGCCCAGGGGCACAGATACGCAGTATTTT
-,TRBJ1-5,TRBD1,TRBV2,CASSESGGNQPQHF,TGTGCCAGCAGTGAGTCAGGGGGGAATCAGCCCCAGCATTTT
-,TRBJ2-7,TRBD2,TRBV4-3,CASSQDRGGTKQYF,TGCGCCAGCAGCCAAGATCGGGGGGGGACGAAGCAGTACTTC
-,TRBJ1-1,TRBD1,TRBV6-5,CASRRQGFNTEAFF,TGTGCCAGCAGGAGACAGGGATTTAACACTGAAGCTTTCTTT
once,TRBJ2-5,-,TRBV18,CASSSNPGRNQETQYF,TGTGCCAGCTCATCTAACCCTGGGAGGAACCAAGAGACCCAGTACTTC